Listed below are T cell receptor beta chains from one sample, sequenced in a study of blood T cell repertoires in COVID-19. Only in-frame clones appear in the TCRdb table, and some are missing; sequencing was by immunoSEQ multiplex PCR. Seen here are 210,000 or so clones, more than 85% observed once, and the top ten hold 1.9%. The specimen sequenced was peripheral blood. All receptors come from a man aged 35-49 years with active or convalescent COVID-19. Both conserved end residues are part of each CDR3. The D gene is left open where the match is weak. Expanded clones get a size class; other rows say once, few or many, or leave the size out.

d_gene,abundance,j_gene,v_gene,CDR3aa,CDR3nt
NA,NA,TRBJ2-5,TRBV7-3,CASSLNSGRETQYF,TGTGCCAGCAGCTTAAATTCAGGGCGGGAGACCCAGTACTTC
NA,NA,TRBJ1-1,TRBV19,CASSIGGNTEAFF,TGTGCCAGTAGTATAGGCGGGAACACTGAAGCTTTCTTT
NA,NA,TRBJ2-5,TRBV7-3,CASSGPQETQYF,TGTGCCAGCAGTGGCCCCCAAGAGACCCAGTACTTC
NA,NA,TRBJ2-2,TRBV27,CASSLFRGTGELFF,TGTGCCAGCAGTTTATTTAGGGGGACCGGGGAGCTGTTTTTT
NA,NA,TRBJ2-7,TRBV5-1,CASSLVRLGYEQYF,TGCGCCAGCAGCTTGGTACGACTTGGCTACGAGCAGTACTTC
TRBD1,NA,TRBJ1-2,TRBV27,CASSLTGQGYGYTF,TGTGCCAGCAGCCTGACAGGGCAGGGCTATGGCTACACCTTC
NA,NA,TRBJ2-7,TRBV4-1,CASSPTSDSFEQYF,TGCGCCAGCAGCCCGACTAGTGATTCCTTCGAGCAGTACTTC
NA,NA,TRBJ2-7,TRBV2,CASTIQGSEQYF,TGTGCCAGCACCATTCAGGGTTCCGAGCAGTACTTC
NA,NA,TRBJ2-1,TRBV19,CASSYGGAHNEQFF,TGTGCCAGTAGTTATGGGGGGGCCCACAATGAGCAGTTCTTC
NA,NA,TRBJ1-2,TRBV28,CASSSSPWPSGEFGYTF,TGTGCCAGCAGTTCTTCCCCATGGCCCTCCGGAGAGTTTGGCTACACCTTC
TRBD1,NA,TRBJ1-4,TRBV29-1,CSVDGGQGKKLFF,TGCAGCGTTGATGGGGGACAGGGAAAAAAACTGTTTTTT
TRBD2,NA,TRBJ2-1,TRBV27,CASSLYPRGDPNEQFF,TGTGCCAGCAGTTTATACCCGCGGGGGGACCCGAATGAGCAGTTCTTC
NA,NA,TRBJ1-1,TRBV5-4,CASSLSGIRNTEAFF,TGTGCCAGCAGCTTGAGCGGGATTCGGAACACTGAAGCTTTCTTT
NA,NA,TRBJ2-3,TRBV2,CASSADTTDTQYF,TGTGCCAGCAGTGCAGACACCACAGATACGCAGTATTTT
NA,NA,TRBJ1-6,TRBV3-1/TRBV3-2,CASSPSAGGGSPLHF,TGTGCCAGCAGCCCCTCCGCGGGGGGCGGCTCACCCCTCCACTTT
TRBD1,NA,TRBJ1-1,TRBV5-1,CASSMTGRSTEAFF,TGCGCCAGCAGCATGACAGGGAGGAGCACTGAAGCTTTCTTT
NA,NA,TRBJ2-2,TRBV10-3,CAISERTAKNTGELFF,TGTGCCATCAGTGAGAGGACAGCAAAGAACACCGGGGAGCTGTTTTTT
NA,NA,TRBJ1-1,TRBV10-3,CAISERGVRTEAFF,TGTGCCATCAGTGAGCGGGGGGTTCGCACTGAAGCTTTCTTT
TRBD1,few,TRBJ1-2,TRBV5-6,CASSHVGQGVITEGYTF,TGTGCCAGCAGCCATGTGGGGCAGGGGGTAATAACGGAAGGCTACACCTTC
TRBD1,once,TRBJ1-2,TRBV2,CASSEGTVYYGYTF,TGTGCCAGCAGTGAGGGGACAGTTTACTATGGCTACACCTTC
NA,NA,TRBJ2-2,TRBV12-2,CASRLAPLILGPGELFF,TGTGCAAGTCGCTTAGCGCCCCTCATCCTGGGCCCCGGGGAGCTGTTTTTT
NA,NA,TRBJ1-1,TRBV3-1/TRBV3-2,CASSPLGATNTEAFF,TGTGCCAGCAGCCCGTTGGGGGCGACGAACACTGAAGCTTTCTTT
TRBD1,NA,TRBJ1-2,TRBV19,CASSFGQGRPLWAF,TGTGCCAGTAGTTTCGGACAGGGGCGACCCTTATGGGCCTTC
NA,NA,TRBJ1-2,TRBV30,CAWSVQTAGYTF,TGTGCCTGGAGTGTACAGACGGCTGGCTACACCTTC
TRBD2,NA,TRBJ2-1,TRBV19,CASSLGLAGGPRGNEQFF,TGTGCCAGTAGTCTGGGACTAGCGGGAGGGCCAAGGGGGAATGAGCAGTTCTTC
NA,NA,TRBJ2-3,TRBV30,CAWSEGATDTQYF,TGTGCCTGGAGTGAAGGGGCGACAGATACGCAGTATTTT
NA,once,TRBJ2-7,TRBV5-1,CASSVSGGLSYEQYF,TGCGCCAGCAGCGTTAGCGGAGGCCTCTCCTACGAGCAGTACTTC
TRBD2,NA,TRBJ2-3,TRBV2,CASSDSAGGPRDTQYF,TGTGCCAGCAGTGATTCCGCGGGGGGGCCCCGAGATACGCAGTATTTT
TRBD1,NA,TRBJ2-7,TRBV7-9,CASSSNRDRVDEEQYF,TGTGCCAGCAGCTCAAACCGGGACAGAGTTGACGAGGAGCAGTACTTC
NA,NA,TRBJ1-1,TRBV10-1,CASSEGGVMATEAFF,TGCGCCAGCAGTGAGGGGGGGGTGATGGCCACTGAAGCTTTCTTT
NA,NA,TRBJ1-2,TRBV4-2,CASSQASQGANYGYTF,TGTGCCAGCAGCCAAGCGAGCCAAGGGGCTAACTATGGCTACACCTTC
NA,NA,TRBJ1-2,TRBV6-2/TRBV6-3,CASSTIGTKGPKDGYTF,TGTGCCAGCAGCACCATCGGGACAAAGGGACCTAAAGATGGCTACACCTTC
TRBD2,NA,TRBJ2-1,TRBV6-2/TRBV6-3,CASSYTRSGNEQFF,TGTGCCAGCAGTTACACACGTAGCGGGAATGAGCAGTTCTTC
NA,NA,TRBJ1-5,TRBV2,CASSEDGSFSNQPQHF,TGTGCCAGCAGTGAAGATGGCAGTTTTAGCAATCAGCCCCAGCATTTT
TRBD2,NA,TRBJ2-7,TRBV5-1,CASSAYTSGRSNEQYF,TGCGCCAGCAGCGCTTACACTAGCGGGAGAAGCAACGAGCAGTACTTC
NA,NA,TRBJ1-2,TRBV7-9,CASSSRTDNYGYTF,TGTGCCAGCAGCTCCCGGACAGATAACTATGGCTACACCTTC
TRBD1,NA,TRBJ1-2,TRBV2,CASSNYRDSYGYTF,TGTGCCAGCAGCAACTACAGGGACAGCTATGGCTACACCTTC
NA,NA,TRBJ1-1,TRBV13,CASSFGHKNTEAFF,TGTGCCAGCAGCTTCGGACATAAGAACACTGAAGCTTTCTTT
NA,NA,TRBJ1-3,TRBV27,CASSLSRGGSGNTIYF,TGTGCCAGCAGTTTATCACGAGGGGGCTCTGGAAACACCATATATTTT
NA,NA,TRBJ1-1,TRBV9,CASSVALLSTEAFF,TGTGCCAGCAGCGTAGCCCTCCTCAGCACTGAAGCTTTCTTT
TRBD1,NA,TRBJ2-1,TRBV28,CASNQLGQGGSYNEQFF,TGTGCCAGCAATCAGTTGGGACAGGGGGGCAGTTACAATGAGCAGTTCTTC
NA,NA,TRBJ2-5,TRBV2,CASRATNRETQYF,TGTGCCAGCAGAGCCACCAACAGAGAGACCCAGTACTTC
TRBD2,NA,TRBJ2-2,TRBV2,CASSTSGGNTGELFF,TGTGCCAGCAGTACTAGCGGGGGGAACACCGGGGAGCTGTTTTTT
NA,once,TRBJ2-7,TRBV27,CATAFLQGSTYEQYF,TGTGCCACCGCTTTCCTCCAGGGAAGTACCTACGAGCAGTACTTC
NA,NA,TRBJ1-1,TRBV5-1,CASSITLEVTEAFF,TGCGCCAGCAGCATTACCCTGGAGGTCACTGAAGCTTTCTTT
NA,NA,TRBJ1-1,TRBV11-3,CASSLDERTEAFF,TGTGCCAGCAGCTTAGACGAGAGAACTGAAGCTTTCTTT
TRBD1,NA,TRBJ2-7,TRBV28,CASRPGTGVIYEQYF,TGTGCCAGCAGACCCGGAACAGGGGTTATCTACGAGCAGTACTTC
NA,NA,TRBJ2-1,TRBV3-1/TRBV3-2,CASSQDASINEQFF,TGTGCCAGCAGCCAAGATGCGTCCATTAATGAGCAGTTCTTC
NA,NA,TRBJ2-7,TRBV4-1,CASSQGGRVGYEQYF,TGCGCCAGCAGCCAAGGGGGCAGGGTCGGCTACGAGCAGTACTTC
TRBD1,NA,TRBJ1-2,TRBV28,CASSLGGQATYGYTF,TGTGCCAGCAGTTTAGGGGGACAGGCTACCTATGGCTACACCTTC
TRBD2,NA,TRBJ2-2,TRBV7-2,CASSLGLAGHTGELFF,TGTGCCAGCAGCTTAGGACTAGCGGGGCACACCGGGGAGCTGTTTTTT
TRBD1,NA,TRBJ1-2,TRBV2,CASKSSGGNGYTF,TGTGCCAGCAAGAGTTCAGGGGGTAATGGCTACACCTTC
NA,NA,TRBJ1-6,TRBV6-5,CASSPPQGGSPLHF,TGTGCCAGCAGTCCCCCACAAGGAGGTTCACCCCTCCACTTT
TRBD1,NA,TRBJ1-5,TRBV28,CASSLTGQGVNQPQHF,TGTGCCAGCAGTTTAACGGGACAGGGGGTCAACCAGCCCCAGCATTTT
TRBD1,NA,TRBJ1-4,TRBV9,CASSRQGAGTNEKLFF,TGTGCCAGCAGTCGCCAGGGGGCGGGAACTAATGAAAAACTGTTTTTT
NA,NA,TRBJ1-5,TRBV29-1,CSVRVGNQPQHF,TGCAGCGTGCGAGTTGGCAATCAGCCCCAGCATTTT
NA,few,TRBJ1-5,TRBV10-3,CASRGDDQPQHF,TGTGCCAGCCGCGGTGATGATCAGCCCCAGCATTTT
TRBD2,once,TRBJ2-1,TRBV5-1,CASSALGEGGQFF,TGCGCCAGCAGCGCCTTAGGGGAGGGCGGGCAGTTCTTC
TRBD1,few,TRBJ1-5,TRBV18,CASSPRTGVNQPQHF,TGTGCCAGCTCACCCCGGACAGGGGTAAATCAGCCCCAGCATTTT
TRBD1,NA,TRBJ1-5,TRBV19,CASSSGTGIPHNQPQHF,TGTGCCAGTAGTTCCGGGACAGGGATCCCCCACAATCAGCCCCAGCATTTT